This TCR beta chain was obtained from a study of control samples from healthy donors and cancer patients. Germline lookup yields CDR1 MNHEY and CDR2 SMNVEV (reference sequence). Trimming removed 2 bases from V and 4 bases from J, with 11 bases in between. CDR3 length equals 15 residues. Measured with immunoSEQ multiplex PCR; TCRdb has only the in-frame clones, and not every one. The repertoire includes about 54,000 clones, 95% to 97% of them detected once, and about 1.9% sits in the top ten. The clonotype comes from a woman in her 30s in good health. V is TRBV27 and J is TRBJ1-4; weak D call: TRBD1 (5 bases). The specimen sequenced was blood. CDR3 sequence (DNA): TGTGCCAGCAGTTTACGGGGGGATTTTAATGAAAAACTGTTTTTT. As protein: CASSLRGDFNEKLFF.